A single sample is the source of the 6 T cell receptor beta chains below, sequenced in a study of Graves' ophthalmopathy and Graves' hyperthyroidism. The authors amplified TCR beta CDR3 regions from RNA transcripts. The library came from an HTBI-primed first-round RT-PCR and a second-round multiplex PCR. TCRdb reanalysed the multiplex PCR reads using MiXCR and keeps one entry per CDR3 protein. Here the sample spans 500,000 to 800,000 distinct CDR3 sequences, more than 40% being singletons. What was sequenced was peripheral blood. The receptors were sampled from an adult man with Graves' ophthalmopathy.

The table lists this clonotype with many counts. The chain joins TRBV29-1 to TRBJ1-1, with D possibly being TRBD1 (6 bases). Germline V CDR1 and CDR2: SQVTM, ANQGSEA. This CDR3 is built from 13 residues. V was trimmed by 8 bases and J by 4 bases, leaving 17 bases between them. CDR3 sequence reads: CSSERGMGTEAFF. The DNA for the CDR3 is TGCAGCTCTGAAAGGGGGATGGGCACTGAAGCTTTCTTT.

With regard to this clonotype: The junction differs from germline at one of its ends, possibly a read error. The chain employs TRBV10-3 and TRBJ1-6, with 8 bases that match TRBD1. The CDR3 runs 14 residues. Looked up from germline, CDR1 is ENHRY and CDR2 is SYGVKD. The CDR3 DNA reads TGTGCCAGCAGTGTGGACAGGGCCAATTCACCCCTCCACTTT. Translating gives CASSVDRANSPLHF.

This clonotype was counted many times. The V and J genes are TRBV24-1 and TRBJ1-2, with 9 positions matching TRBD1. J gave up 9 bases and V 4 bases, and 5 bases lay outside the gene matches. This CDR3 contains 13 residues. CDR1 is KGHDR, CDR2 SFDVKD, per germline. The chain's CDR3 is CATSERGTGSYTF. The CDR3 coding sequence is TGTGCCACCAGTGAACGAGGGACAGGGAGCTACACCTTC.

This clonotype was detected ten times or more. V usage is TRBV15 and J usage is TRBJ1-5; no reliable D call. V was trimmed by 0 bases and J by 1 base, leaving 13 bases between them. Germline lookup yields CDR1 LNHNV and CDR2 YYDKDF (reference sequence). CDR3 length equals 17 residues. CDR3 sequence: CATSREAAGKSNQPQHF. CDR3 in DNA: TGTGCCACCAGCAGAGAGGCAGCCGGAAAAAGCAATCAGCCCCAGCATTTT.

Worth noting for this clonotype: This may come from a read error, since a much larger clone is one base off. The chain is built from TRBV7-9 and TRBJ1-4; possible D gene TRBD1, 6 bases. The CDR3 spans 15 residues. In germline, CDR1 is SEHNR, CDR2 FQNEAQ (reference sequence). The CDR3 sequence: CASSKSGGLNEKPFF. In DNA form, the CDR3 reads TGTGCCAGCAGCAAGTCGGGGGGGCTTAATGAAAAACCGTTTTTT.

The chain links TRBV20-1 to TRBJ1-2, with 10 bases identical to TRBD1. The CDR3 loop spans 12 amino acids. The V segment lost 5 bases and the J segment 9 bases; nucleotides outside the gene matches: 6. Germline V gives CDR1 DFQATT, CDR2 SNEGSKA (reference sequence). The CDR3 nucleotides are TGCAGTGCTCCGGGACAGGGGACGAGCTACACCTTC. This gives the protein CSAPGQGTSYTF.